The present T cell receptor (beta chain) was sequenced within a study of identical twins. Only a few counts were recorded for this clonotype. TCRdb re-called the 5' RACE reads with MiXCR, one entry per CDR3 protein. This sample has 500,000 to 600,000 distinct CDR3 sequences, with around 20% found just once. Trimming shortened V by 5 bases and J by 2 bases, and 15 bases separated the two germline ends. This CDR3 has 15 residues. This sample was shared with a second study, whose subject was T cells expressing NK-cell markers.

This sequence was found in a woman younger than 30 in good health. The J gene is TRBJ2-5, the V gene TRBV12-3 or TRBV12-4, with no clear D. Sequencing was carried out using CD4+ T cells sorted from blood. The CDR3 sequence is CASSAGNTGQETQYF. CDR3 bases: TGTGCCAGCAGTGCCGGTAACACCGGTCAAGAGACCCAGTACTTC.